What follows are 30 T cell receptor beta chains derived from one specimen sequenced in a study of T cell changes during pregnancy in multiple sclerosis (dated by TCRdb to the late 2010s). Libraries were constructed by the immunoSEQ multiplex PCR assay. Entries here come from immuneACCESS through TCRdb and include only in-frame sequences with V and J called. Some clones fail to appear in such tables; in the studies checked, an unresolved V gene covers under half of the shortfall, and the cause of the remainder is unknown. This sample lists about 57,000 clones; approximately 90% were detected once. The top ten constitute more than 2% of the sample. The input for sequencing was peripheral blood, taken in the first trimester of pregnancy. The receptors were gathered from a female donor in good health, enrolled as a control in a pregnancy study.

CDR3 in amino acids: CASSLGANRGAGAFF. The CDR3 region has the DNA TGTGCCAGCAGCTTAGGAGCTAACAGGGGCGCCGGGGCTTTCTTT. The V call is TRBV5-5, the J call TRBJ1-1; TRBD1 agrees at 7 bases. CDR1 and CDR2 from the germline V gene are SGHKS and YYEKEE (reference sequence). The V and J ends lost 2 bases and 11 bases, in that order; junction bases with no gene match: 15. CDR3 length: 15 residues. Complete variable domain (other parts from reference TRBV5-5 and TRBJ1-1): DAGVTQSPTHLIKTRGQQVTLRCSPISGHKSVSWYQQVLGQGPQFIFQYYEKEERGRGNFPDRFSARQFPNYSSELNVNALLLGDSALYLCASSLGANRGAGAFFGQGTRLTVV.

V and J are TRBV6-1 and TRBJ2-2; D may be TRBD2 (5 bases). The CDR3 covers 13 residues. Trimming left V 1 base short and J 7 bases short, with 7 bases between. The germline CDR1 and CDR2 sequences are MNHNS and SASEGT. CDR3 DNA: TGTGCCAGCAGTGAAGGAGGGATCGGGGAGCTGTTTTTT. This sequence encodes CASSEGGIGELFF.

This clone was detected a few times. This chain uses TRBV18 with TRBJ2-1; 11 nucleotides align to TRBD2. V lost 0 bases to trimming and J lost 8 bases; unmatched junction nucleotides: 3. The CDR3 is 15 amino acids. Germline V gene sequence: CDR1 KGHSH, CDR2 LQKENI. The CDR3 here is CASSPPSGGAHEQFF. In DNA form, the CDR3 reads TGTGCCAGCTCACCACCTAGCGGGGGGGCCCATGAGCAGTTCTTC.

The chain is built from TRBV27 and TRBJ1-5, with unresolved D. V was clipped by 3 bases and J by 7 bases, with 10 bases between them. The CDR3 spans 13 residues. Germline CDR1 reads MNHEY; CDR2 reads SMNVEV (reference sequence). CDR3 sequence (DNA): TGTGCCAGCAGTTTGGCGGGTGGGCAGCCCCAGCATTTT. Its protein product is CASSLAGGQPQHF.

This sequence joins TRBV6-1 and TRBJ2-5; maybe TRBD1 (6 bases). CDR3 length: 14 amino acids. Germline V lookup: CDR1 MNHNS, CDR2 SASEGT. The V end was cut by 7 bases, the J end by 1 base, with 13 bases between. The CDR3 region has the DNA TGTGCCAGCACCTTCTGGGGGCCCCAAGAGACCCAGTACTTC. Its protein product is CASTFWGPQETQYF.

The V call is TRBV7-8, the J call TRBJ2-5; TRBD2 matches 14 bases. CDR1 and CDR2 (germline): SGHVS, FQNEAQ. With 3 bases clipped from V and 5 bases from J, the junction kept 2 bases outside the gene matches. This CDR3 spans 15 amino acids. This chain's CDR3 is CASSLRLAGGETQYF. In DNA, the CDR3 is TGTGCCAGCAGCTTGAGACTAGCGGGAGGGGAGACCCAGTACTTC.

This clone turned up a few times. V and J are TRBV2 and TRBJ2-5, with 13 bases fitting TRBD2. The ends lost 8 bases at V and 5 bases at J; junction bases unmatched: 17. The CDR3 consists of 18 residues. CDR1 is SNHLY and CDR2 is FYNNEI in the germline V gene. CDR3 sequence (DNA): TGTGCCAGCCAAGGCACCGGACAGACTAGCGGGAGGAGGGAGACCCAGTACTTC. Translation: CASQGTGQTSGRRETQYF.

The rearrangement links TRBV5-6 to TRBJ1-4, with D possibly being TRBD1 (5 bases). Per the germline V gene, CDR1 is SGHDT and CDR2 is YYEEEE. The V gene lost 0 bases and the J gene lost 7 bases, with 13 bases spanning the gap. The CDR3 has 15 residues. CDR3 nucleotides: TGTGCCAGCAGCTTGGGCGCAGGGTGGGGTGAAAAACTGTTTTTT. Its protein product is CASSLGAGWGEKLFF.

This chain links TRBV27 with TRBJ2-7; unclear D gene. The ends were cut back, 5 bases at V and 3 bases at J, with 11 bases in the middle. CDR1 is MNHEY and CDR2 is SMNVEV in the germline V gene (reference sequence). The CDR3 runs to 13 residues. The CDR3 loop reads CASSPGTNYEQYF. The CDR3 coding sequence is TGTGCCAGCAGTCCAGGTACCAACTACGAGCAGTACTTC.

J is TRBJ2-7 and V is TRBV20-1; D not resolved. This CDR3 has 11 residues. V dropped 6 bases and J dropped 4 bases, with 10 bases sitting between them. CDR1 and CDR2 from the germline V gene are DFQATT and SNEGSKA (reference sequence). CDR3 coding DNA: TGCAGTGCCCAGGTCCCTTACGAGCAGTACTTC. Translated: CSAQVPYEQYF.

Many counts were recorded for this clone. The chain couples TRBV6-4 to TRBJ2-1, with 8 bases identical to TRBD2. This CDR3 comprises 14 residues. The V gene end was trimmed by 6 bases and the J gene end by 5 bases; junction bases not matched to a gene: 6. Germline V CDR1 and CDR2: MRHNA, SNTAGT. CDR3 region: CASSPREDHNEQFF. CDR3 nucleotides: TGTGCCAGCAGCCCGCGGGAGGACCACAATGAGCAGTTCTTC.

CDR3 nucleotides: TGCGCCAGCAGCCAAGTAATAGCGGGATACAATGAGCAGTTCTTC. It specifies CASSQVIAGYNEQFF. V is TRBV4-1 and J is TRBJ2-1, with 8 bases identical to TRBD2. The CDR3 contains 15 residues. Germline V lookup: CDR1 MGHRA, CDR2 YSYEKL. V dropped 1 base and J dropped 4; count of bases not matched to a gene: 3.

This clone is labeled medium-sized (0.01 to 0.1%). The rearrangement links TRBV27 to TRBJ1-2, with 7 bases fitting TRBD1. Germline V CDR1 and CDR2: MNHEY, SMNVEV (reference sequence). Losses at the gene ends were 6 bases for V and 3 bases for J; bases not matched to a gene: 7. The CDR3 covers 14 residues. The CDR3 reads CASSPRGTDYGYTF. CDR3 coding DNA: TGTGCCAGCAGCCCCCGGGGGACAGACTATGGCTACACCTTC.

The gene calls are TRBV7-2 and TRBJ1-1, with 8 bases matching TRBD1. The germline V gene encodes CDR1 SGHTA and CDR2 FQGNSA. V gave up 3 bases and J gave up 0 bases; unmatched junction bases: 3. This CDR3 has 15 amino acids. Here the CDR3 DNA reads TGTGCCAGCAGCTTGGGGGACAGGCTGAACACTGAAGCTTTCTTT. Translated: CASSLGDRLNTEAFF.

This clone was detected once. V usage is TRBV5-8 and J usage is TRBJ2-1; maybe TRBD2 (6 bases). Between the trimmed V and J ends, which lost 1 base and 4 bases, there was a span of 12 bases. CDR1 and CDR2 from the germline V gene are SGHTS and YDEGEE. The CDR3 consists of 15 residues. The DNA for the CDR3 is TGTGCCAGCAGCTTGATGGCTAGCGCATACAATGAGCAGTTCTTC. Amino acid sequence: CASSLMASAYNEQFF.

The CDR3 here is CAVGGFKETQYF. The CDR3 DNA follows: TGTGCCGTCGGGGGTTTTAAAGAGACCCAGTACTTC. The rearrangement joins TRBV7-9 to TRBJ2-5, with D perhaps matching TRBD2 (6 bases). Trimming stripped 11 bases from V and 3 bases from J, with 13 bases between. The CDR3 spans 12 residues. Germline V gene sequence: CDR1 SEHNR, CDR2 FQNEAQ (reference sequence).

This rearrangement joins TRBV5-4 to TRBJ1-1, with a weak D call TRBD1 (6 bases). In germline, CDR1 is SGHNT, CDR2 YYREEE (reference sequence). Between the trimmed V and J ends, which lost 5 bases and 1 base, there was a span of 9 bases. The CDR3 is 13 residues long. The CDR3 nucleotides are TGTGCCAGCAGTCGACAGGAGAACACTGAAGCTTTCTTT. It specifies CASSRQENTEAFF.

This clone was seen a single time. J is TRBJ2-7 and V is TRBV11-2; 9 bases align to TRBD2. CDR3 length: 15 amino acids. The ends lost 5 bases at V and 6 bases at J; junction bases unmatched: 11. Germline V lookup: CDR1 SGHAT, CDR2 FQNNGV. The CDR3 DNA reads TGTGCCAGCAGCCCAAAGGCGGGAGGGCCGGTCGAGCAGTACTTC. Translating it yields CASSPKAGGPVEQYF. Variable domain in full (rest from reference TRBV11-2 and TRBJ2-7): EAGVAQSPRYKIIEKRQSVAFWCNPISGHATLYWYQQILGQGPKLLIQFQNNGVVDDSQLPKDRFSAERLKGVDSTLKIQPAKLEDSAVYLCASSPKAGGPVEQYFGPGTRLTVT.

This chain uses TRBV2 with TRBJ2-7; TRBD1 matches 8 bases. This CDR3 region has 15 residues. V was pared by 7 bases and J by 2 bases, with 10 bases of the junction left unmatched. The V gene's germline CDR1 is SNHLY and CDR2 FYNNEI. The CDR3 DNA reads as TGTGCCAGCACCGTTGGCGACAGGGGAACCTACGAGCAGTACTTC. Its protein is CASTVGDRGTYEQYF.

This sequence joins TRBV10-2 and TRBJ2-7; unclear D gene. The germline V gene encodes CDR1 WSHSY and CDR2 SAAADI. Trimming took 6 bases from V and 4 from J, leaving 16 bases between them. CDR3 size: 14 residues. CDR3 bases: TGCGCCAGCAGCGACGACACCCTAAGGTACGAGCAGTACTTC. This codes for CASSDDTLRYEQYF.

V gene TRBV6-1 combines with J gene TRBJ1-1; TRBD1 aligns across 8 bases. CDR3 length equals 12 residues. Trimming removed 4 bases from V and 9 bases from J; junction bases left unmatched: 4. From germline, CDR1 is MNHNS and CDR2 SASEGT. This CDR3 is CASSGGTGKAFF. The CDR3 DNA sequence: TGTGCCAGCAGTGGGGGGACAGGCAAAGCTTTCTTT.

The V gene is TRBV19, the J gene TRBJ2-1; D ambiguous. Germline V gives CDR1 LNHDA, CDR2 SQIVND (reference sequence). Between the trimmed V and J ends, which lost 3 bases and 4 bases, there was a span of 13 bases. The CDR3 has 15 residues. The CDR3: CASSIAAAVYNEQFF. Written as DNA, the CDR3 is TGTGCCAGTAGTATCGCGGCAGCCGTTTACAATGAGCAGTTCTTC.

The V gene is TRBV6-5, the J gene TRBJ2-7; TRBD1 aligns across 8 bases. There are 15 residues in the CDR3. V lost 5 bases to trimming and J lost 3 bases; unmatched junction nucleotides: 9. Per the germline V gene, CDR1 is MNHEY and CDR2 is SVGAGI. The CDR3 DNA is TGTGCCAGCAGTCCCGCGCAGGGGGCAAACTACGAGCAGTACTTC. Its protein product is CASSPAQGANYEQYF.

The chain links TRBV5-1 to TRBJ1-3; the D is unclear. The CDR3 totals 15 residues. Trimming shortened V by 4 bases and J by 1 base, and 12 bases separated the two germline ends. Germline CDR1 reads SGHRS; CDR2 reads YFSETQ. CDR3 nucleotides: TGCGCCAGCAGCGCGGCCCAGATGTCTGGAAACACCATATATTTT. Translation gives CASSAAQMSGNTIYF.

This clone was seen more than once but under ten times. The gene calls are TRBV9 and TRBJ2-2; TRBD2 might be the D (6 bases). The CDR3 loop spans 15 amino acids. Germline CDR1 and CDR2: SGDLS and YYNGEE. Trimming removed 2 bases from V and 3 bases from J, with 11 bases in between. The CDR3 region is CASSVGTPYTGELFF. CDR3 in DNA: TGTGCCAGCAGCGTGGGGACTCCTTACACCGGGGAGCTGTTTTTT. The complete variable domain, with remaining parts taken from reference TRBV9 and TRBJ2-2, reads DSGVTQTPKHLITATGQRVTLRCSPRSGDLSVYWYQQSLDQGLQFLIQYYNGEERAKGNILERFSAQQFPDLHSELNLSSLELGDSALYFCASSVGTPYTGELFFGEGSRLTVL.

This clone was observed once. The chain has TRBV30 and TRBJ2-1, with 8 bases that match TRBD2. Germline assignment: CDR1 GTSNPN and CDR2 SVGIG (reference sequence). The CDR3 has 16 residues. The V gene end was trimmed by 0 bases and the J gene end by 0 bases; junction bases not matched to a gene: 4. CDR3 coding DNA: TGTGCCTGGAGTGTGACGGGGGGGAGCTCCTACAATGAGCAGTTCTTC. This translates into CAWSVTGGSSYNEQFF.

The V gene is TRBV5-4, the J gene TRBJ2-3; TRBD2 matches 7 bases. CDR3 length: 16 amino acids. Germline V gene sequence: CDR1 SGHNT, CDR2 YYREEE (reference sequence). V shed 0 bases, J shed 2 bases, and the junction held 6 bases outside the gene matches. Here the CDR3 DNA reads TGTGCCAGCAGCTTGGGCGGGAGAACGGACACAGATACGCAGTATTTT. This translates into CASSLGGRTDTDTQYF. The full variable domain, with the rest looked up from reference TRBV5-4 and TRBJ2-3, is ETGVTQSPTHLIKTRGQQVTLRCSSQSGHNTVSWYQQALGQGPQFIFQYYREEENGRGNFPPRFSGLQFPNYSSELNVNALELDDSALYLCASSLGGRTDTDTQYFGPGTRLTVL.

V is TRBV27 and J is TRBJ2-2; TRBD2 matches 8 bases. The CDR3 is made up of 14 amino acids. V lost 6 bases and J lost 7; bases outside the gene matches: 7. CDR1 and CDR2 from the germline V gene are MNHEY and SMNVEV (reference sequence). CDR3 residues: CASSGLAGHGELFF. CDR3 in DNA: TGTGCCAGCAGCGGTCTAGCGGGTCACGGGGAGCTGTTTTTT.

V is TRBV7-9 and J is TRBJ1-1; the D is unclear. Germline CDR1 SEHNR, CDR2 FQNEAQ (reference sequence). This CDR3 has 12 residues. V shed 5 bases and J shed 8 bases, with 12 bases lying between them. CDR3 protein: CASSARDSEAFF. The CDR3, as DNA: TGTGCCAGCAGCGCGAGGGATTCCGAAGCTTTCTTT.

Only one count was recorded for this clone. The chain employs TRBV30 and TRBJ2-7, with 10 bases fitting TRBD2. V was clipped by 2 bases and J by 0 bases; unmatched bases: 4. Germline V gene data show CDR1 as GTSNPN and CDR2 as SVGIG (reference sequence). The CDR3 sequence is 15 residues long. The CDR3 DNA is TGTGCCTGGAGTATCTGGACTAGCGGCTCCTACGAGCAGTACTTC. The encoded protein is CAWSIWTSGSYEQYF.